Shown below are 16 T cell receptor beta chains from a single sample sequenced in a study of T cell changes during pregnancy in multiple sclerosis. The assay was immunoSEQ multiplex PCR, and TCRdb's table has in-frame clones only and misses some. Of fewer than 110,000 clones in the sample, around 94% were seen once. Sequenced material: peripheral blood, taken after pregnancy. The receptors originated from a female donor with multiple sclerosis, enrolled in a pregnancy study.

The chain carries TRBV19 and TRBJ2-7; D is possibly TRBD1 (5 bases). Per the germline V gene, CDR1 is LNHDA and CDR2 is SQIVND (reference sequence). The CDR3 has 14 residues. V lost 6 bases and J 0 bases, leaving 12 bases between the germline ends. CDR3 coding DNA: TGTGCCAGTAGAGAGATAGACAGCTCCTACGAGCAGTACTTC. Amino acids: CASREIDSSYEQYF.

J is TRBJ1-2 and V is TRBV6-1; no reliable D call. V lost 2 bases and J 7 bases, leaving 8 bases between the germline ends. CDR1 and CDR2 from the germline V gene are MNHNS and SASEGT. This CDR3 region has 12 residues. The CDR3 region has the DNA TGTGCCAGCAGTGAACGGGGAAGTGGCTACACCTTC. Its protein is CASSERGSGYTF.

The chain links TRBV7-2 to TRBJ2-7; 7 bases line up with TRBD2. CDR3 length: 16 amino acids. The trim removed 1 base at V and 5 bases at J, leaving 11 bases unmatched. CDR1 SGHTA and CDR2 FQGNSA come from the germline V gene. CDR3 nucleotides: TGTGCCAGCAGCTTAGGAGGCCGCGGGAGTTCCCACGAGCAGTACTTC. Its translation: CASSLGGRGSSHEQYF.

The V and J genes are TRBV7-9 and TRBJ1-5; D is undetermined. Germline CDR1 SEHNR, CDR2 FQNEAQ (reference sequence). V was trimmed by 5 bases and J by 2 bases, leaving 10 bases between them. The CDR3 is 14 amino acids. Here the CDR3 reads CASSHEGGNQPQHF. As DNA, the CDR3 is TGTGCCAGCAGCCACGAAGGAGGCAATCAGCCCCAGCATTTT.

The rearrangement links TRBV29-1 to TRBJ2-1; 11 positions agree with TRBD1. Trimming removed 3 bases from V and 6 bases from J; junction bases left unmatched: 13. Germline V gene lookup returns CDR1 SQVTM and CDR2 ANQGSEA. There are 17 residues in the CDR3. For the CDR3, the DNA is TGCAGCGTTGAGGAGGGGGGCCCCGGGACAGGGGGCAATGAGCAGTTCTTC. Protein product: CSVEEGGPGTGGNEQFF.

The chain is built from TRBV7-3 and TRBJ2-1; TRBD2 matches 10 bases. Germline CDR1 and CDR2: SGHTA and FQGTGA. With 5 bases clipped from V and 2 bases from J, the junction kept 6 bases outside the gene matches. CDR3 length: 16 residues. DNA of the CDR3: TGTGCCAGCAGCATCGGACTAGCGGTTCCCTACAATGAGCAGTTCTTC. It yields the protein CASSIGLAVPYNEQFF.

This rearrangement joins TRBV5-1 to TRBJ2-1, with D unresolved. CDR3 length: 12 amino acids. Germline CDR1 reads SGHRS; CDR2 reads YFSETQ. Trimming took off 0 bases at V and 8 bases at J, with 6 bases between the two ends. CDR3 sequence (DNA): TGCGCCAGCAGCTTGGCGGGTTATGAGCAGTTCTTC. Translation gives CASSLAGYEQFF.

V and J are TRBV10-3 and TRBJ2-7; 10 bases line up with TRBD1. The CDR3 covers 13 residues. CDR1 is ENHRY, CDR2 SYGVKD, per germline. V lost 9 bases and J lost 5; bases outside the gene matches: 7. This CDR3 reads CAIRDRGADEQYF. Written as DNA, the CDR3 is TGTGCCATTCGGGACAGGGGCGCGGACGAGCAGTACTTC.

This chain's CDR3 is CAISGQAGGNTIYF. In nucleotides, the CDR3 is TGTGCCATCAGCGGACAGGCAGGGGGAAACACCATATATTTT. The chain combines TRBV10-3 with TRBJ1-3, with 7 bases that match TRBD1. The V segment lost 6 bases and the J segment 4 bases; nucleotides outside the gene matches: 6. The CDR3 totals 14 residues. Germline CDR1 ENHRY, CDR2 SYGVKD.

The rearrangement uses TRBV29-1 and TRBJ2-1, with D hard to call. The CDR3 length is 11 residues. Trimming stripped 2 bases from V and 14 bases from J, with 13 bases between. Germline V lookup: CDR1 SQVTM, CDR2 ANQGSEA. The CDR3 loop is CSVETGFTKFF. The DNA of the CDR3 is TGCAGCGTTGAAACCGGGTTCACTAAGTTCTTC.

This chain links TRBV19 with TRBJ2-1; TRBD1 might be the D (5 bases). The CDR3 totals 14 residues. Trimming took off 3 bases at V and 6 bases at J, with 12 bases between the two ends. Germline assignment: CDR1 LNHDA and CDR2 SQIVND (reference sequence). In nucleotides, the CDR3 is TGTGCCAGTAGTATGCAGGGTTTCTTCAATGAGCAGTTCTTC. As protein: CASSMQGFFNEQFF.

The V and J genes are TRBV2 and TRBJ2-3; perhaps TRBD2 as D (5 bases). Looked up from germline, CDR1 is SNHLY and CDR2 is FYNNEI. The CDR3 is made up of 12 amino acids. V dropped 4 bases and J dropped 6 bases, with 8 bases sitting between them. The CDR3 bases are TGTGCCAGCAGTGCAAGAGGGGATACGCAGTATTTT. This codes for CASSARGDTQYF.

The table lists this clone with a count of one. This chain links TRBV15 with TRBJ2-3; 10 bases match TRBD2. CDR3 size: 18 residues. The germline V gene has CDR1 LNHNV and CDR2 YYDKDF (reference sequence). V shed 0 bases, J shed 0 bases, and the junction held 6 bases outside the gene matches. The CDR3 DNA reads TGTGCCACCAGCAGAGATCCGACTAGCGGGTTTAGCACAGATACGCAGTATTTT. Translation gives CATSRDPTSGFSTDTQYF.

Here the CDR3 DNA reads TGCAGCGTGGTCCCCTGGCTAGCGGGAGCCTACAATGAGCAGTTCTTC. Translating gives CSVVPWLAGAYNEQFF. J is TRBJ2-1 and V is TRBV29-1; TRBD2 matches at 10 bases. The CDR3 spans 16 residues. Trimming removed 6 bases from V and 2 bases from J; junction bases left unmatched: 10. Germline CDR1 SQVTM, CDR2 ANQGSEA.

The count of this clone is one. CDR3: CASSIIGEGNQPQHF. The CDR3 DNA sequence: TGTGCCAGTAGTATTATAGGGGAAGGGAATCAGCCCCAGCATTTT. V and J are TRBV19 and TRBJ1-5; D may be TRBD1 (5 bases). Trimming cost V 3 bases and J 4 bases, with 13 bases left between them. Germline loops: CDR1 LNHDA, CDR2 SQIVND (reference sequence). There are 15 residues in the CDR3. Full variable domain (rest looked up from reference TRBV19 and TRBJ1-5): DGGITQSPKYLFRKEGQNVTLSCEQNLNHDAMYWYRQDPGQGLRLIYYSQIVNDFQKGDIAEGYSVSREKKESFPLTVTSAQKNPTAFYLCASSIIGEGNQPQHFGDGTRLSIL.

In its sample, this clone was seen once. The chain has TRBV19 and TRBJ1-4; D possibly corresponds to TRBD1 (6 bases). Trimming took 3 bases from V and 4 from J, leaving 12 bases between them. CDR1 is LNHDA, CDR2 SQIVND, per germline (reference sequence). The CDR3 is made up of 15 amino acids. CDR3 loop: CASSIGGQVNEKLFF. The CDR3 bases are TGTGCCAGTAGTATTGGGGGCCAAGTTAATGAAAAACTGTTTTTT. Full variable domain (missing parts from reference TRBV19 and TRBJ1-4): DGGITQSPKYLFRKEGQNVTLSCEQNLNHDAMYWYRQDPGQGLRLIYYSQIVNDFQKGDIAEGYSVSREKKESFPLTVTSAQKNPTAFYLCASSIGGQVNEKLFFGSGTQLSVL.